These 8 T cell receptor beta chains were sequenced from one sample in a study of tumor-infiltrating lymphocytes in primary liver carcinoma. Unsorted bulk tissue of about 18-34 mg yielded co-extracted RNA and DNA. With a constant-region primer, TCR beta cDNA was made from 450 to 500 ng of total RNA. Slightly modified ARM-PCR, run as three nested multiplex PCR rounds, produced the TCR beta libraries. Investigators reported that the first two PCR rounds, at 10 cycles each, used TRBV1-TRBV30 forward primers with a C-beta reverse primer. TCRdb fed the multiplex PCR reads into MiXCR, producing one record per CDR3 protein. Here the sample spans 85,000 to 100,000 distinct CDR3 sequences, approximately 68% being singletons. Sequences were obtained from tumor-adjacent normal liver tissue. The receptors originated from a man aged 35 to 55 with primary liver carcinoma and hepatitis B virus infection.

V gene TRBV11-1 combines with J gene TRBJ2-3, with D perhaps given as TRBD1 or TRBD2 (5 bases each). This CDR3 contains 13 residues. Trimming stripped 5 bases from V and 10 bases from J, with 16 bases between. Germline loops: CDR1 SGHAT, CDR2 FQDESV (reference sequence). CDR3 protein: CASSGLVRGAQYF. The CDR3 DNA sequence: TGTGCCAGCAGCGGACTTGTAAGGGGTGCGCAGTATTTT.

This chain's CDR3 is CASSSTGGRYEQYF. Written as DNA, the CDR3 is TGCGCCAGCAGCTCTACAGGGGGCCGATACGAGCAGTACTTC. The rearrangement joins TRBV5-1 to TRBJ2-7, with 9 nucleotides matching TRBD1. There are 14 residues in the CDR3. Germline V gene lookup returns CDR1 SGHRS and CDR2 YFSETQ. V gave up 3 bases and J gave up 4 bases; unmatched junction bases: 5.

The chain is built from TRBV18 and TRBJ1-6; no clear D gene. The CDR3 has 12 residues. V was shortened by 8 bases and J by 3 bases, with 5 bases between the two germline ends. Per the germline V gene, CDR1 is KGHSH and CDR2 is LQKENI. The CDR3 DNA sequence: TGTGCCAGCGCCCTCTATAATTCACCCCTCCACTTT. Translating gives CASALYNSPLHF.

This clonotype was recorded at least ten times. J is TRBJ1-1 and V is TRBV29-1, with 7 bases aligning to TRBD1. The CDR3 extends over 14 amino acids. Unmatched junction bases numbered 7, after V lost 4 bases and J lost 2 bases. CDR1 and CDR2 (germline): SQVTM, ANQGSEA. The CDR3 nucleotides are TGCAGCGTTGCCCTCCGGGACAGCAACACTGAAGCTTTCTTT. Translated, it gives CSVALRDSNTEAFF.

On this clonotype itself: This sequence may be a read error, since a much larger clone differs from it by one base. The chain links TRBV5-5 to TRBJ2-3; D uncertain. V was shortened by 0 bases and J by 4 bases, with 6 bases between the two germline ends. CDR1 is SGHKS, CDR2 YYEKEE, per germline (reference sequence). CDR3 size: 13 residues. In DNA form, the CDR3 reads TGTGCCAGCAGCTTGGACCCCGCAGATACGCAGTATTTT. Protein sequence: CASSLDPADTQYF.

This chain links TRBV4-2 with TRBJ2-1; D possibly corresponds to TRBD1 (6 bases). The germline CDR1 and CDR2 sequences are LGHNA and YNFKEQ. V lost 2 bases and J lost 5, with 13 bases in between. The CDR3 sequence is 15 residues long. The chain's CDR3 is CASSQLEGGDNEQFF. The CDR3 DNA sequence: TGTGCCAGCAGCCAATTGGAAGGGGGAGACAATGAGCAGTTCTTC.

This clonotype has a count of ten or more. The chain links TRBV12-3 or TRBV12-4 to TRBJ2-1; TRBD2 agrees at 10 bases. The CDR3 is 15 amino acids. V shed 5 bases, J shed 8 bases, and the junction held 9 bases outside the gene matches. The CDR3 here is CASSTSGRARDEQFF. The CDR3 coding sequence is TGTGCCAGCAGTACAAGCGGGAGGGCCCGCGATGAGCAGTTCTTC.

In regard to this clonotype: A much larger clone lies one base from this, so it may be a read error. The gene calls are TRBV20-1 and TRBJ2-2; 7 bases align to TRBD2. Germline CDR1 reads DFQATT; CDR2 reads SNEGSKA (reference sequence). CDR3 length equals 18 residues. The CDR3 loop reads CSARDEASGAFNIGELFF. For the CDR3, the DNA is TGCAGTGCTAGAGATGAGGCTAGCGGAGCTTTTAACATCGGGGAGCTGTTTTTT.